Reported below is one T cell receptor (beta chain). This record belongs to a study of sequential checkpoint blockade in melanoma. Stated treatment: randomized to nivolumab then ipilimumab (arm A) or the reverse (arm B). Live CD3+CD8+ CD19− CD56− cells were sorted from PBMCs. Data came from immunoSEQ multiplex PCR; TCRdb stores just in-frame clones and leaves some out. The sample lists fewer than 50,000 clones, approximately 90% seen once, with around 12% in the top ten. This material consisted of CD8+ T cells sorted from blood (inferred from file names), taken from a patient given nivolumab and ipilimumab in sequence. The TCR was taken from a human donor with melanoma.

The chain's CDR3 is CASSNLGHEEAFF. The CDR3 nucleotides are TGTGCCAGCAGCAATCTGGGGCATGAAGAAGCTTTCTTT. The V gene is TRBV6-6, the J gene TRBJ1-1, with D maybe TRBD1 (5 bases). The CDR3 runs 13 residues. The germline CDR1 and CDR2 sequences are MNHNY and SVGAGI (reference sequence). Trimming pared 6 bases from V and 8 bases from J, leaving 16 bases between.